These 29 T cell receptor beta chains were all obtained from the same sample, sequenced in a study of blood T cells in healthy people across ages. Next came a second PCR, run for about 7 to 11 cycles, which used a sample-barcoded 5' primer along with a J-beta primer mix. TCRdb ran MiXCR on the 5' RACE reads and lists one entry per CDR3 protein. The sample consists of 800,000 to 950,000 distinct CDR3 sequences, 25% to 35% of them appearing once. The data were also submitted as part of a second study, on T cells of mothers and their children.

The sample consisted of blood. These receptors originate from a woman aged 40-49 years in good health.

This sequence joins TRBV29-1 and TRBJ2-3; 7 nucleotides match TRBD2. Trimming took 3 bases from V and 2 from J; bases not matched to a gene: 5. Germline V CDR1 and CDR2: SQVTM, ANQGSEA. This CDR3 region has 14 residues. The CDR3 nucleotides are TGCAGCGTTGATGGGACTATGAACACAGATACGCAGTATTTT. Its protein is CSVDGTMNTDTQYF.

This clonotype was seen at least ten times. This sequence joins TRBV7-2 and TRBJ2-1; TRBD2 is a possible D gene (5 bases). Trimming took 4 bases from V and 1 from J, leaving 14 bases between them. The germline V gene has CDR1 SGHTA and CDR2 FQGNSA. This CDR3 spans 16 amino acids. The CDR3 loop is CASSSALVPSYNEQFF. DNA for the CDR3: TGTGCCAGCAGCTCCGCACTAGTACCTTCCTACAATGAGCAGTTCTTC.

Details on this clonotype: It may be a read error: a sequence one base away is much more abundant. V and J are TRBV5-1 and TRBJ2-7; 10 bases line up with TRBD1. Germline V lookup: CDR1 SGHRS, CDR2 YFSETQ. This CDR3 is 17 amino acids long. V shed 6 bases and J 1 base; nucleotides not matched to a gene: 13. The CDR3 spells CASNRLTGTGDSYEQYF. In DNA, the CDR3 is TGCGCCAGCAACCGGCTGACCGGGACAGGGGATTCCTACGAGCAGTACTTC.

This clonotype was seen many times. The chain links TRBV7-9 to TRBJ2-7, with 12 nucleotides matching TRBD1. CDR3 length: 17 residues. Germline-derived CDR1 and CDR2 are SEHNR and FQNEAQ (reference sequence). With 1 base clipped from V and 3 bases from J, the junction kept 7 bases outside the gene matches. The CDR3 region is CASSLEVGQGAFYEQYF. The DNA for the CDR3 is TGTGCCAGCAGCTTAGAGGTGGGACAGGGGGCATTCTACGAGCAGTACTTC.

The sample holds a few counts of this clonotype. This chain joins TRBV5-1 and TRBJ2-6; D is ambiguous. Germline lookup yields CDR1 SGHRS and CDR2 YFSETQ. V was cut by 4 bases and J by 0 bases, with 11 bases left in between. The CDR3 runs to 16 residues. The chain's CDR3 is CASSQSVISGANVLTF. The DNA of the CDR3 is TGCGCCAGCAGCCAGAGTGTGATCTCTGGGGCCAACGTCCTGACTTTC. The full variable domain, with the rest looked up from reference TRBV5-1 and TRBJ2-6, is KAGVTQTPRYLIKTRGQQVTLSCSPISGHRSVSWYQQTPGQGLQFLFEYFSETQRNKGNFPGRFSGRQFSNSRSEMNVSTLELGDSALYLCASSQSVISGANVLTFGAGSRLTVL.

This sequence joins TRBV27 and TRBJ1-1; no firm D call. Germline assignment: CDR1 MNHEY and CDR2 SMNVEV (reference sequence). V shed 2 bases and J shed 4 bases, with 8 bases lying between them. The CDR3 loop spans 13 amino acids. CDR3 DNA: TGTGCCAGCAGTTTAAGCGCGGTCACTGAAGCTTTCTTT. Its protein product is CASSLSAVTEAFF.

In its sample, this clonotype was seen once. The chain uses TRBV2 and TRBJ1-1; D is ambiguous. Per germline, CDR1 SNHLY and CDR2 FYNNEI. This CDR3 spans 13 amino acids. V lost 6 bases to trimming and J lost 1 base, with 9 bases between them. The CDR3 loop is CASRWRPNTEAFF. CDR3 nucleotides: TGTGCCAGCAGATGGAGGCCGAACACTGAAGCTTTCTTT.

J is TRBJ1-1 and V is TRBV29-1; unclear D gene. Between the trimmed V and J ends, which lost 1 base and 4 bases, there was a span of 13 bases. CDR3 length: 14 amino acids. The V gene's germline CDR1 is SQVTM and CDR2 ANQGSEA. The CDR3 spells CSVEANSIVTEAFF. CDR3 bases: TGCAGCGTTGAAGCGAACAGTATCGTCACTGAAGCTTTCTTT. The full variable domain, rest sourced from reference TRBV29-1 and TRBJ1-1, is SAVISQKPSRDICQRGTSLTIQCQVDSQVTMMFWYRQQPGQSLTLIATANQGSEATYESGFVIDKFPISRPNLTFSTLTVSNMSPEDSSIYLCSVEANSIVTEAFFGQGTRLTVV.

This clonotype came up many times. V usage is TRBV24-1 and J usage is TRBJ1-2, with TRBD1 matching 7 bases. This CDR3 is built from 14 residues. Germline V gene lookup returns CDR1 KGHDR and CDR2 SFDVKD. Germline trimming cut 2 bases from V and 7 bases from J; bases unmatched to any gene: 6. The CDR3 spells CATSDSAGGFGYTF. The CDR3 region has the DNA TGTGCCACCAGTGATTCAGCAGGGGGTTTTGGCTACACCTTC.

This clonotype was counted at least ten times. The CDR3 DNA reads as TGTGCCAGCAGCTCTGGACAGGACTATGGCTACACCTTC. Residues: CASSSGQDYGYTF. The genes are TRBV7-6 and TRBJ1-2; 7 bases align to TRBD1. Unmatched junction bases numbered 2, after V lost 4 bases and J lost 3 bases. Germline-derived CDR1 and CDR2 are SGHVS and FNYEAQ. The CDR3 is 13 residues long. The variable domain in full, with the rest retrieved from reference TRBV7-6 and TRBJ1-2, is GAGVSQSPRYKVTKRGQDVALRCDPISGHVSLYWYRQALGQGPEFLTYFNYEAQQDKSGLPNDRFSAERPEGSISTLTIQRTEQRDSAMYRCASSSGQDYGYTFGSGTRLTVV.

Concerning this clonotype itself: A read error may explain this, as a much larger clone is one base away. This chain uses TRBV3-1 with TRBJ2-7; D uncertain. Germline-derived CDR1 and CDR2 are LGHDT and YNNKEL (reference sequence). The CDR3 contains 11 residues. V lost 5 bases, J lost 6 bases, and 8 bases lay in between. In DNA, the CDR3 is TGTGCCAGCAGCGGGGTTCGCGAGCAGTACTTC. Protein: CASSGVREQYF.

The chain employs TRBV28 and TRBJ2-1, with a weak D call TRBD2 (7 bases). This CDR3 comprises 15 residues. Germline values: CDR1 MDHEN, CDR2 SYDVKM. V was pared by 6 bases and J by 7 bases, with 19 bases between. As DNA, the CDR3 is TGTGCCAGCAGCCCCTTAGGGGGGGCCTCAAATGAGCAGTTCTTC. Amino acid sequence: CASSPLGGASNEQFF.

Many counts were recorded for this clonotype. The chain combines TRBV6-5 with TRBJ1-2, with a possible D match to TRBD1 (6 bases). Between the trimmed V and J ends, which lost 5 bases and 5 bases, there was a span of 9 bases. The CDR3 totals 12 residues. CDR1 and CDR2 (germline): MNHEY, SVGAGI. CDR3 in amino acids: CASSQGLYGYTF. The CDR3 DNA follows: TGTGCCAGCAGTCAGGGGCTTTATGGCTACACCTTC.

This chain uses TRBV7-6 with TRBJ2-7; TRBD2 aligns across 8 bases. CDR1 and CDR2 (germline): SGHVS, FNYEAQ. The CDR3 spans 14 residues. The trim removed 1 base at V and 6 bases at J, leaving 5 bases unmatched. This CDR3 reads CASSLVGGAAEQYF. In DNA form, the CDR3 reads TGTGCCAGCAGCTTAGTCGGGGGGGCTGCCGAGCAGTACTTC.

This clonotype was picked up a small number of times. This chain connects TRBV4-1 to TRBJ1-2; TRBD1 matches 9 bases. V lost 4 bases and J lost 2; bases outside the gene matches: 11. Germline V lookup: CDR1 MGHRA, CDR2 YSYEKL. This CDR3 is 17 amino acids long. In DNA form, the CDR3 reads TGCGCCAGCAGCCGAGCGACCGGGACAGGGCAAAACTATGGCTACACCTTC. This gives the protein CASSRATGTGQNYGYTF.

The V and J genes are TRBV7-2 and TRBJ2-4, with D possibly TRBD2 on 6 matching bases. The J call is in doubt because the DNA end fits TRBJ2-7 better. Germline CDR1 and CDR2: SGHTA and FQGNSA. The CDR3 runs to 16 residues. The CDR3 sequence is CASSFYFTRRAYEQYF. The CDR3 nucleotides are TGTGCCAGCAGCTTTTATTTTACGCGGAGGGCCTACGAGCAGTACTTC.

The chain combines TRBV20-1 with TRBJ1-4, with TRBD1 matching 8 bases. Germline loops: CDR1 DFQATT, CDR2 SNEGSKA (reference sequence). Trimming removed 5 bases from V and 9 bases from J; junction bases left unmatched: 8. There are 13 residues in the CDR3. As DNA, the CDR3 is TGCAGTGCTCCCGAGACAGGGGAGAAAAAACTGTTTTTT. As protein: CSAPETGEKKLFF.

Concerning this clonotype itself: This may arise from a read error, as a much more abundant clone is one base away. This sequence joins TRBV28 and TRBJ2-1; D may be TRBD1 or TRBD2 (5 bases each). Germline lookup yields CDR1 MDHEN and CDR2 SYDVKM. V gave up 10 bases and J gave up 0 bases, with 13 bases separating them. The CDR3 sequence is 14 residues long. The DNA for the CDR3 is TGTGCCACCGGACGGGACGACTCCTACAATGAGCAGTTCTTC. Encoded protein: CATGRDDSYNEQFF.

This chain's CDR3 is CASSQERRENEQFF. Here the CDR3 DNA reads TGCGCCAGCAGCCAAGAGAGGAGGGAGAATGAGCAGTTCTTC. The chain employs TRBV4-3 and TRBJ2-1, with a possible D match to TRBD2 (6 bases). The V gene lost 0 bases and the J gene lost 7 bases, with 10 bases spanning the gap. The germline V gene encodes CDR1 LGHNA and CDR2 YSLEER. This CDR3 spans 14 amino acids.

Regarding this clonotype: The junction differs from germline at one of its ends, possibly a read error. The genes are TRBV7-3 and TRBJ2-6; D remains ambiguous. This CDR3 comprises 15 residues. The germline CDR1 and CDR2 sequences are SGHTA and FQGTGA. CDR3 protein: CASSITPSGTNVLTF. CDR3 nucleotide sequence: TGTGCCAGCAGCATTACTCCGTCTGGGACCAACGTCCTGACTTTC.

This sequence joins TRBV14 and TRBJ2-7; D call uncertain. This CDR3 has 14 residues. Germline values: CDR1 SGHDN, CDR2 FVKESK. V shed 5 bases and J shed 2 bases, with 13 bases lying between them. CDR3 residues: CASSEIRRTYEQYF. Written as DNA, the CDR3 is TGTGCCAGCAGCGAAATAAGGCGAACCTACGAGCAGTACTTC. Drawing the rest from reference TRBV14 and TRBJ2-7, the complete variable domain is EAGVTQFPSHSVIEKGQTVTLRCDPISGHDNLYWYRRVMGKEIKFLLHFVKESKQDESGMPNNRFLAERTGGTYSTLKVQPAELEDSGVYFCASSEIRRTYEQYFGPGTRLTVT.

The table lists this clonotype with a few counts. The genes are TRBV6-6 and TRBJ2-2, with 7 bases that match TRBD1. Germline V CDR1 and CDR2: MNHNY, SVGAGI (reference sequence). The CDR3 contains 15 residues. V lost 2 bases and J lost 3; bases outside the gene matches: 3. The CDR3: CASSYDRVDTGELFF. CDR3 DNA: TGTGCCAGCAGTTACGACAGGGTAGACACCGGGGAGCTGTTTTTT.

This clonotype was recorded at least ten times. The rearrangement uses TRBV20-1 and TRBJ2-1; D uncertain. Trimming left V 8 bases short and J 0 bases short, with 20 bases between. The CDR3 extends over 16 amino acids. Germline CDR1 reads DFQATT; CDR2 reads SNEGSKA (reference sequence). As DNA, the CDR3 is TGCAGTTCCCCCCGGCTAGGTTCAAGCTCCTACAATGAGCAGTTCTTC. The encoded protein is CSSPRLGSSSYNEQFF.

This clonotype was counted ten times or more. The rearrangement links TRBV9 to TRBJ2-5, with TRBD2 matching 9 bases. V shed 3 bases, J shed 1 base, and the junction held 4 bases outside the gene matches. In germline, CDR1 is SGDLS, CDR2 YYNGEE. CDR3 length equals 15 residues. The chain's CDR3 is CASSASSGTQETQYF. The CDR3 DNA follows: TGTGCCAGCAGCGCGTCTAGCGGGACCCAAGAGACCCAGTACTTC. Supplemented by reference TRBV9 and TRBJ2-5, the full variable domain reads DSGVTQTPKHLITATGQRVTLRCSPRSGDLSVYWYQQSLDQGLQFLIQYYNGEERAKGNILERFSAQQFPDLHSELNLSSLELGDSALYFCASSASSGTQETQYFGPGTRLLVL.

CDR3 sequence (DNA): TGCGCCAGCAGCTTTGATCCGGGACGGATCAATCAGCCCCAGCATTTT. This translates into CASSFDPGRINQPQHF. The rearrangement joins TRBV5-1 to TRBJ1-5; tentative D call: TRBD1 (5 bases). This CDR3 has 16 amino acids. Germline V CDR1 and CDR2: SGHRS, YFSETQ. Trimming cost V 2 bases and J 3 bases, with 15 bases left between them.

This clonotype was seen a few times. One end of the junction varies from germline; a read error may be responsible. The genes are TRBV6-1 and TRBJ2-2; TRBD1 is a possible D gene (6 bases). The CDR3 has 18 amino acids. Germline V gene data show CDR1 as MNHNS and CDR2 as SASEGT. As DNA, the CDR3 is TGTGCCAGCAGTGAAGCGAGGGGCAGGGGATGGATCACCGGGGAGCCGTTTTTT. Translation gives CASSEARGRGWITGEPFF.

This clonotype has at least ten counts. The chain combines TRBV12-3 or TRBV12-4 with TRBJ2-1, with 11 nucleotides matching TRBD2. The CDR3 runs to 17 residues. V lost 6 bases, J lost 0 bases, and 7 bases stayed unmatched. CDR3 region: CASSPITSGGSYNEQFF. The CDR3 bases are TGTGCCAGCAGCCCTATTACTAGCGGGGGCTCCTACAATGAGCAGTTCTTC.

This clonotype has only a few counts. J is TRBJ1-5 and V is TRBV12-3 or TRBV12-4, with 9 positions matching TRBD1. This CDR3 comprises 15 residues. V was pared by 5 bases and J by 6 bases, with 8 bases of the junction left unmatched. The CDR3 spells CASSPRTGVPQPQHF. The DNA for the CDR3 is TGTGCCAGCAGTCCTCGGACAGGGGTTCCTCAGCCCCAGCATTTT.

The chain employs TRBV11-2 and TRBJ2-4; the match to TRBD1 covers 8 bases. The CDR3 is 18 amino acids. V lost 5 bases, J lost 6 bases, and 18 bases stayed unmatched. The germline V gene has CDR1 SGHAT and CDR2 FQNNGV. The CDR3 reads CASSGDYARQGRRNIQYF. The CDR3 nucleotides read TGTGCCAGCAGCGGCGATTACGCGCGACAGGGGCGGAGAAACATTCAGTACTTC.